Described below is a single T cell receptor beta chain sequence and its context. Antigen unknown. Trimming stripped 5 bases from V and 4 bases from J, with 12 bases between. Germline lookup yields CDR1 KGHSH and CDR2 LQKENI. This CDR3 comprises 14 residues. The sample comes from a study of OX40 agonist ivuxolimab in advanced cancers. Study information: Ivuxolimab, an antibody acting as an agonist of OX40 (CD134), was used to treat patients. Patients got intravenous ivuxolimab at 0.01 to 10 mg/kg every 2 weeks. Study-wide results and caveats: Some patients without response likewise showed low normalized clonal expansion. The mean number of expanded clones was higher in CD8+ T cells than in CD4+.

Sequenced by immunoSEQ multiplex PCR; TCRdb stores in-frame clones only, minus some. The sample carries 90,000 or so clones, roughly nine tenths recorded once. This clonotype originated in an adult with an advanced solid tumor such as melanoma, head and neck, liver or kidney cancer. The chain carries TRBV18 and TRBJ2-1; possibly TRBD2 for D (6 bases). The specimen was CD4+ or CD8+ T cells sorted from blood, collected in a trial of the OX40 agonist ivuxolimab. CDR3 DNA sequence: TGTGCCAGCTCAGCCGGGACTCTATACAATGAGCAGTTCTTC. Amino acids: CASSAGTLYNEQFF.